This passage covers 32 T cell receptor beta chains from one sample sequenced in a study of T cell responses to AZD1222 COVID-19 vaccine. Sequencing used immunoSEQ multiplex PCR; TCRdb keeps in-frame clones, though not all of them. Of 250,000 to 300,000 clones listed, 94% are singletons. Specimen: peripheral blood, collected 28 days after the second AZD1222 dose. The receptors come from an adult who received the AZD1222 COVID-19 vaccine.

This rearrangement joins TRBV29-1 to TRBJ2-3, with 12 bases that match TRBD1. The germline CDR1 and CDR2 sequences are SQVTM and ANQGSEA. V lost 6 bases and J lost 1; bases outside the gene matches: 8. This CDR3 region has 16 residues. CDR3 DNA sequence: TGCAGCGTAGAGGGTGGGACAGGGGGCGGCACAGATACGCAGTATTTT. It specifies CSVEGGTGGGTDTQYF.

The genes are TRBV19 and TRBJ2-7; 9 nucleotides match TRBD1. V shed 6 bases and J 3 bases; nucleotides not matched to a gene: 3. The CDR3 length is 13 residues. Per the germline V gene, CDR1 is LNHDA and CDR2 is SQIVND (reference sequence). CDR3 sequence (DNA): TGTGCCAGTAGCCCGACAGGGGGCTACGAGCAGTACTTC. It encodes CASSPTGGYEQYF.

V and J are TRBV14 and TRBJ2-5; D gene ambiguous. CDR3 length: 13 amino acids. V was clipped by 2 bases and J by 1 base, with 5 bases between them. CDR1 and CDR2 from the germline V gene are SGHDN and FVKESK. The CDR3 region has the DNA TGTGCCAGCAGCCAACCTGGCCAAGAGACCCAGTACTTC. Its translation is CASSQPGQETQYF.

CDR3 nucleotide sequence: TGTGCCACCAGCCCACTTAGGGGCAGGGGTCAAGCGGGAAACACCATATATTTT. Its translation is CATSPLRGRGQAGNTIYF. The V call is TRBV15, the J call TRBJ1-3, with D possibly being TRBD1 (6 bases). V was cut by 5 bases and J by 4 bases, with 24 bases left in between. Germline CDR1 is LNHNV and CDR2 is YYDKDF (reference sequence). The CDR3 covers 18 residues. The variable domain in full, completed from reference TRBV15 and TRBJ1-3, reads DAMVIQNPRYQVTQFGKPVTLSCSQTLNHNVMYWYQQKSSQAPKLLFHYYDKDFNNEADTPDNFQSRRPNTSFCFLDIRSPGLGDTAMYLCATSPLRGRGQAGNTIYFGEGSWLTVV.

The chain joins TRBV27 to TRBJ1-2; a possible D gene is TRBD1 (5 bases). Germline V gives CDR1 MNHEY, CDR2 SMNVEV (reference sequence). The CDR3 contains 13 residues. V dropped 5 bases and J dropped 5 bases, with 12 bases sitting between them. The CDR3 nucleotides read TGTGCCAGCAGTCCGGATGGGGGTTATGGCTACACCTTC. Translating gives CASSPDGGYGYTF.

This chain joins TRBV28 and TRBJ2-1; D is uncertain. The length of the CDR3 is 15 residues. Germline loops: CDR1 MDHEN, CDR2 SYDVKM. Trimming stripped 4 bases from V and 5 bases from J, with 15 bases between. CDR3 region: CASSSTRTPDNEQFF. In DNA, the CDR3 is TGTGCCAGCAGTTCCACCCGGACCCCGGACAATGAGCAGTTCTTC.

The chain combines TRBV20-1 with TRBJ1-2; a weak D match, TRBD1 (6 bases). The germline V gene encodes CDR1 DFQATT and CDR2 SNEGSKA (reference sequence). The length of the CDR3 is 13 residues. V lost 3 bases to trimming and J lost 4 bases, with 12 bases between them. CDR3 bases: TGCAGTGCTAGTCCGGCAGGGGCCTATGGCTACACCTTC. This encodes CSASPAGAYGYTF.

The chain is built from TRBV28 and TRBJ1-2, with 8 nucleotides matching TRBD1. This CDR3 has 11 residues. The germline gives CDR1 MDHEN, CDR2 SYDVKM. Trimming at V came to 5 bases and at J to 13 bases, leaving 6 bases not matched to a gene. The CDR3 nucleotides read TGTGCCAGCAGTATCCCAGGGGGCGGCACCTTC. It translates to CASSIPGGGTF.

This chain uses TRBV5-1 with TRBJ2-1, with 8 bases that match TRBD1. Germline CDR1 reads SGHRS; CDR2 reads YFSETQ. This CDR3 contains 15 residues. V lost 3 bases to trimming and J lost 2 bases; unmatched junction nucleotides: 4. CDR3 DNA: TGCGCCAGCAGCTCGGACAGGGCCGCCTACAATGAGCAGTTCTTC. It yields the protein CASSSDRAAYNEQFF.

V usage is TRBV6-5 and J usage is TRBJ1-2; 10 nucleotides match TRBD1. Germline V gene data show CDR1 as MNHEY and CDR2 as SVGAGI. The CDR3 loop spans 13 amino acids. V was clipped by 6 bases and J by 8 bases; unmatched bases: 6. The DNA for the CDR3 is TGTGCCAGCAGCCTCGACAGGGGGCGAGGCTACACCTTC. Protein: CASSLDRGRGYTF.

The chain couples TRBV27 to TRBJ1-2; D is uncertain. V was cut by 3 bases and J by 6 bases, with 11 bases left in between. This CDR3 region has 13 residues. Germline CDR1 is MNHEY and CDR2 is SMNVEV (reference sequence). CDR3 residues: CASSFRQFHGYTF. Written as DNA, the CDR3 is TGTGCCAGCAGTTTCAGGCAGTTCCATGGCTACACCTTC.

The chain employs TRBV6-5 and TRBJ1-5; D not certain. This CDR3 region has 14 residues. CDR1 MNHEY and CDR2 SVGAGI come from the germline V gene. Trimming took off 5 bases at V and 0 bases at J, with 8 bases between the two ends. The CDR3 loop is CASSPDGSNQPQHF. For the CDR3, the DNA is TGTGCCAGCAGTCCCGACGGTAGCAATCAGCCCCAGCATTTT.

The chain uses TRBV19 and TRBJ1-1; possible D gene TRBD1, 5 bases. Per the germline V gene, CDR1 is LNHDA and CDR2 is SQIVND (reference sequence). V lost 6 bases and J 7 bases, leaving 12 bases between the germline ends. The CDR3 runs to 12 residues. The CDR3 region has the DNA TGTGCCAGTAGGGATCAGGGACTTGAAGCTTTCTTT. It encodes CASRDQGLEAFF.

This CDR3 is CASSVGTGASYEQYF. The CDR3 nucleotides are TGTGCCAGCAGCGTAGGTACAGGGGCCTCCTACGAGCAGTACTTC. The chain links TRBV9 to TRBJ2-7; 7 bases agree with TRBD1. This CDR3 is 15 amino acids long. The junction had 3 bases not matched to a gene; V was cut back by 0 bases and J by 0 bases. Germline-derived CDR1 and CDR2 are SGDLS and YYNGEE.

This clone occurred once. The rearrangement links TRBV6-4 to TRBJ2-1, with 9 bases that match TRBD2. The J segment lost 1 base and the V segment lost 3 bases, leaving 1 base of the junction unmatched. The germline gives CDR1 MRHNA, CDR2 SNTAGT. This CDR3 spans 15 amino acids. The CDR3 nucleotides are TGTGCCAGCAGTGAAACTAGCGGGTCCTACAATGAGCAGTTCTTC. As protein: CASSETSGSYNEQFF.

The chain links TRBV28 to TRBJ1-5; D call uncertain. CDR3 length equals 12 residues. The V end was cut by 2 bases, the J end by 6 bases, with 5 bases between. Germline assignment: CDR1 MDHEN and CDR2 SYDVKM. CDR3 protein: CASSLGSQPQHF. The CDR3 DNA follows: TGTGCCAGCAGTTTAGGGTCTCAGCCCCAGCATTTT.

The count of this clone is one. The CDR3 region is CASLVGPRDEQFF. The CDR3 DNA is TGTGCCAGCTTAGTCGGACCTAGGGATGAGCAGTTCTTC. The chain recombines TRBV18 with TRBJ2-1; D remains unclear. The CDR3 runs to 13 residues. CDR1 and CDR2 (germline): KGHSH, LQKENI. Trimming took off 7 bases at V and 8 bases at J, with 15 bases between the two ends.

V is TRBV25-1 and J is TRBJ1-4; no clear D. The V gene's germline CDR1 is MGHDK and CDR2 SYGVNS. The CDR3 runs to 16 residues. Trimming shortened V by 1 base and J by 7 bases, and 16 bases separated the two germline ends. The CDR3 loop is CASSEFTFRLGEKLFF. The DNA for the CDR3 is TGTGCCAGCAGTGAATTTACGTTTCGGTTAGGTGAAAAACTGTTTTTT.

The chain has TRBV19 and TRBJ1-1, with D hard to call. The CDR3 has 13 amino acids. In germline, CDR1 is LNHDA, CDR2 SQIVND (reference sequence). Trimming cost V 6 bases and J 11 bases, with 19 bases left between them. The chain's CDR3 is CASRETGPLVAFF. The CDR3 coding sequence is TGTGCCAGTAGGGAAACCGGGCCCTTAGTGGCTTTCTTT.

The chain joins TRBV5-4 to TRBJ2-2; the D is unclear. Germline V gene lookup returns CDR1 SGHNT and CDR2 YYREEE (reference sequence). The CDR3 loop spans 12 amino acids. Trimming took off 3 bases at V and 7 bases at J, with 7 bases between the two ends. The CDR3 DNA follows: TGTGCCAGCAGCTCCCGTGACGGGGAGCTGTTTTTT. Amino acids: CASSSRDGELFF.

V and J are TRBV24-1 and TRBJ2-2; D unclear. The CDR3 extends over 12 amino acids. V gave up 5 bases and J gave up 5 bases, with 5 bases separating them. Germline CDR1 reads KGHDR; CDR2 reads SFDVKD. Here the CDR3 DNA reads TGTGCCACCAGTGTCGATACCGGGGAGCTGTTTTTT. The encoded protein is CATSVDTGELFF.

The CDR3 DNA is TGTGCCAGCAGCGTGACAGGGGTAGATACGCAGTATTTT. It yields the protein CASSVTGVDTQYF. J is TRBJ2-3 and V is TRBV7-2, with 8 bases lining up with TRBD1. Germline lookup yields CDR1 SGHTA and CDR2 FQGNSA. The CDR3 has 13 residues. After removal of 5 bases from V and 5 bases from J, the junction contained 3 bases not matched to a gene.

Written as DNA, the CDR3 is TGTGCCAGCAGTGACGGTCTAGCGAGTTACTACGAGCAGTACTTC. Translating it yields CASSDGLASYYEQYF. The gene calls are TRBV2 and TRBJ2-7; D possibly corresponds to TRBD2 (6 bases). The CDR3 has 15 amino acids. Trimming took off 3 bases at V and 3 bases at J, with 15 bases between the two ends. Germline lookup yields CDR1 SNHLY and CDR2 FYNNEI.

This clone was seen once. This chain uses TRBV28 with TRBJ2-2; D might be TRBD2 (6 bases). The CDR3 has 12 residues. Between the trimmed V and J ends, which lost 6 bases and 6 bases, there was a span of 8 bases. CDR1 is MDHEN, CDR2 SYDVKM, per germline. The CDR3 sequence is CASSRGSGELFF. The DNA of the CDR3 is TGTGCCAGCAGCCGGGGGTCCGGGGAGCTGTTTTTT.

The chain has TRBV3-1 (or the pseudogene TRBV3-2) and TRBJ1-1; D is possibly TRBD1 (5 bases). CDR1 is LGHDT and CDR2 is YNNKEL in the germline V gene (reference sequence). V lost 2 bases and J 1 base, leaving 8 bases between the germline ends. The CDR3 loop spans 14 amino acids. In nucleotides, the CDR3 is TGTGCCAGCAGCCAACAGGGCCCGAACACTGAAGCTTTCTTT. Translated, it gives CASSQQGPNTEAFF.

The genes are TRBV5-1 and TRBJ1-6; 10 bases are a match to TRBD1. The CDR3 covers 15 residues. The germline V gene has CDR1 SGHRS and CDR2 YFSETQ. Trimming at V came to 1 base and at J to 7 bases, leaving 2 bases not matched to a gene. The CDR3 loop reads CASSLRQGANSPLHF. As DNA, the CDR3 is TGCGCCAGCAGCTTGCGACAGGGGGCGAATTCACCCCTCCACTTT.

The chain has TRBV3-1 (or the pseudogene TRBV3-2) and TRBJ1-2; D unresolved. Trimming took off 4 bases at V and 4 bases at J, with 7 bases between the two ends. CDR3 length equals 12 residues. Germline-derived CDR1 and CDR2 are LGHDT and YNNKEL (reference sequence). The chain's CDR3 is CASSPRPYGYTF. The CDR3 region has the DNA TGTGCCAGCAGCCCCCGACCCTATGGCTACACCTTC.

The V gene is TRBV29-1, the J gene TRBJ2-3, with D tentatively TRBD1 or TRBD2 (6 bases each). The CDR3 loop spans 14 amino acids. The ends were cut back, 6 bases at V and 7 bases at J, with 20 bases in the middle. Germline V CDR1 and CDR2: SQVTM, ANQGSEA. CDR3 protein: CSVDEGGHMNTQYF. The DNA of the CDR3 is TGCAGCGTGGACGAGGGGGGACACATGAATACGCAGTATTTT.

The rearrangement links TRBV5-1 to TRBJ2-2; 8 positions agree with TRBD1. The germline CDR1 and CDR2 sequences are SGHRS and YFSETQ. There are 16 residues in the CDR3. With V trimmed by 0 bases and J by 8 bases, 9 bases remained unmatched. The CDR3 region has the DNA TGCGCCAGCAGCTTGGAGGGACAGGCCATCGCGGGGGAGCTGTTTTTT. This translates into CASSLEGQAIAGELFF.

The chain carries TRBV14 and TRBJ1-1; D is perhaps TRBD1 (5 bases). This CDR3 has 19 residues. Germline CDR1 and CDR2: SGHDN and FVKESK. The V end lost 0 bases, the J end lost 4 bases, and 24 bases lay between the germline ends. CDR3 DNA: TGTGCCAGCAGCCAAGATCTGGGGCACAGCCCATTTTTTGCCACTGAAGCTTTCTTT. Translating gives CASSQDLGHSPFFATEAFF.

This clone was counted between two and nine times. V gene TRBV6-1 combines with J gene TRBJ1-1; D unresolved. The CDR3 runs 14 residues. CDR1 is MNHNS and CDR2 is SASEGT in the germline V gene. The V and J ends lost 1 base and 1 base respectively, with 7 bases between them. The CDR3 DNA sequence: TGTGCCAGCAGTGAAGTAGGTGCGAACACTGAAGCTTTCTTT. It is translated as CASSEVGANTEAFF.

This clone appeared once. The chain combines TRBV5-8 with TRBJ1-5; D is unresolved. V lost 0 bases and J lost 4, with 2 bases in between. Germline CDR1 reads SGHTS; CDR2 reads YDEGEE. The CDR3 consists of 12 residues. CDR3 coding DNA: TGTGCCAGCAGCTTGGTTAATCAGCCCCAGCATTTT. This codes for CASSLVNQPQHF.